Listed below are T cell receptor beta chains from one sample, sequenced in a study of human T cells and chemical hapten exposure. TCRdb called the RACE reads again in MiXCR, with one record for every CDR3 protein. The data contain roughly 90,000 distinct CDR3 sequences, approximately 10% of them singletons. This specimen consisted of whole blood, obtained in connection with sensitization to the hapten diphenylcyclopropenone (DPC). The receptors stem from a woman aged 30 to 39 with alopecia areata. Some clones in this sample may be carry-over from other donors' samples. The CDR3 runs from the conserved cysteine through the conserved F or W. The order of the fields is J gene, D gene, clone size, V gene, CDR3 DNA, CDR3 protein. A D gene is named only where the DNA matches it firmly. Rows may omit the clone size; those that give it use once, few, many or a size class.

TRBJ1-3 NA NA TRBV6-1 TGTGCCAGCAGTGATAACAAAGGAAACACCATATATTTT CASSDNKGNTIYF
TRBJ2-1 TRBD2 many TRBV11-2 TGTGCCAGCAGCTCTAGCGGAGAGGTGGCTGAGCAGTTCTTC CASSSSGEVAEQFF
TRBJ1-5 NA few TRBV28 TGTGCCAGCAGTTTACTCCCGGGAAGGCCCCAGCATTTT CASSLLPGRPQHF
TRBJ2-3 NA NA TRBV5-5 TGTGCCAGCAGCTTGACGATAACAGGGGAGGTGACAGATACGCAGTATTTT CASSLTITGEVTDTQYF
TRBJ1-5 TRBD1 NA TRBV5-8 TGTGCCAGCAGCTATGGACAGGGGATGAACAATCAGCCCCAGCATTTT CASSYGQGMNNQPQHF
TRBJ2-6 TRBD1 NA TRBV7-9 TGTGCCAGCAGCTTAGAGGGACAGGGATTCGTGAGGGCCAACGTCCTGACTTTC CASSLEGQGFVRANVLTF
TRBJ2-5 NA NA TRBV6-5 TGTGCCAGCAGTGGCACCGAGGGGGATGTAGAGACCCAGTACTTC CASSGTEGDVETQYF
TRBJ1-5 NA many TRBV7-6 TGTGCCAGCAGCTTAGTTTCCGGAGATCAGCCCCAGCATTTT CASSLVSGDQPQHF
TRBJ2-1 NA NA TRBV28 TGTGCCAGCAATCAACAACAGGGTGCTGGGCAGTTCTTC CASNQQQGAGQFF
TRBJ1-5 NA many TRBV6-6 TGTGCCAGCAGTTACCAGGGTCGCAATCAGCCCCAGCATTTT CASSYQGRNQPQHF
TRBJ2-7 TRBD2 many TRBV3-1 TGTGCCAGCAGCCACCGTGGGACTAACTACGAGCAGTACTTC CASSHRGTNYEQYF
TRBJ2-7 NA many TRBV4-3 TGCGCCAGCAGCCAAGATAGGGGTAGAGAGCAGTACTTC CASSQDRGREQYF
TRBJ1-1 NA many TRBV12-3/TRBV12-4 TGTGCCAGCAGTACTTGGAGGGGGGGCACTGAAGCTTTCTTT CASSTWRGGTEAFF
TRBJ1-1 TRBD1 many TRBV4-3 TGCGCCAGCAGCCAAACGGACAGGGCGAACACTGAAGCTTTCTTT CASSQTDRANTEAFF
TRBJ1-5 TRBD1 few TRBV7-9 TGTGCCAGCAGCGGGAGCGGACAGGGTAGCAATCAGCCCCAGCATTTT CASSGSGQGSNQPQHF
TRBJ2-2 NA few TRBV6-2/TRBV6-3 TGTGCCAGCAGTTACTTCGTGTCGAACACCGGGGAGCTGTTTTTT CASSYFVSNTGELFF
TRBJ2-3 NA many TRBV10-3 TGTGCCACTCAACTTTCGAGGCAGGGAACAGATACGCAGTATTTT CATQLSRQGTDTQYF
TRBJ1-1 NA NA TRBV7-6 TGTGCCAGCAGCTTAGCGCTTGGGGGCGGGCACACTGAAGCTTTCTTT CASSLALGGGHTEAFF
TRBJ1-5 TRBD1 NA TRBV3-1 TGTGCCAGCAGCCAAGCGACAGGGATTCAGCCCCAGCATTTT CASSQATGIQPQHF
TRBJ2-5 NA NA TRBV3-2 TGTGCCAGCAGCCAAGGATGGCTAGCCGCGTACCAAGAGACCCAGTACTTC CASSQGWLAAYQETQYF
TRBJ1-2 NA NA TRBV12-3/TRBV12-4 TGTGCCAGCAGTTTAGCTCGACTGGACTATGGCTACACCTTC CASSLARLDYGYTF
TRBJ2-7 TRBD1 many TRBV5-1 TGCGCCAGCAGCACCGGACAGGGAAGCTACGAGCAGTACTTC CASSTGQGSYEQYF
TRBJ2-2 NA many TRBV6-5 TGTGCCAGCAGCCGGGGTTATACGAACACCGGGGAGCTGTTTTTT CASSRGYTNTGELFF
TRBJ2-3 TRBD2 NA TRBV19 TGTGCCAGTAGCGGACTAGCGGGGGTGGAAGGCACAGATACGCAGTATTTT CASSGLAGVEGTDTQYF
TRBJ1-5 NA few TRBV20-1 TGCAGTGCTAGAGACGGGGACAGCAATCAGCCCCAGCATTTT CSARDGDSNQPQHF
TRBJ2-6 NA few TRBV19 TGTGCCAGTAGTATTGCGGGTGGGGCCAACGTCCTGACTTTC CASSIAGGANVLTF
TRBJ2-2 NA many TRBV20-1 TGCAGTGCTAGAGATCGAAACACCGGGGAGCTGTTTTTT CSARDRNTGELFF
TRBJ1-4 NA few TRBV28 TGTGCCAGCAGTTTAAGGTCTCTGAGGGAAAAACTGTTTTTT CASSLRSLREKLFF
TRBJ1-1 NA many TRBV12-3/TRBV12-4 TGTGCCAGCAGTTTGACCCAGGGCACTGAAGCTTTCTTT CASSLTQGTEAFF
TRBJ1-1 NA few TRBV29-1 TGCAGCGTTGCAATGGGCGGGAACACTGAAGCTTTCTTT CSVAMGGNTEAFF
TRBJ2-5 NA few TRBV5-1 TGCGCCAGCAGCCCCCGGGGCAGCACCCAAGAGACCCAGTACTTC CASSPRGSTQETQYF
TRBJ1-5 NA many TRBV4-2 TGTGCCAGCAGCCAAGATCATCCCCGTCAGCCCCAGCATTTT CASSQDHPRQPQHF
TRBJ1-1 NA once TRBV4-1 TGCGCCAGCAGCCAAGATGCGGACAGAAGCATAACTGAAGCTTTCTTT CASSQDADRSITEAFF
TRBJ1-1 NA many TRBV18 TGTGCCAGCTCACCCGCCGAGCGGGCGTCGGAAGCTTTCTTT CASSPAERASEAFF
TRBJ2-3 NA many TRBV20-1 TGCAGTGCTAGGAAGGGGGGCACAGATACGCAGTATTTT CSARKGGTDTQYF
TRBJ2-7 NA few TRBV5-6 TGTGCCAGCAGCTGGGTCGGGGACCCGTACGAGCAGTACTTC CASSWVGDPYEQYF
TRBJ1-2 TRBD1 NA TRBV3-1 TGTGCCAGCAGCCAGGGCCCGGGACAGGGGAACTATGGCTACACCTTC CASSQGPGQGNYGYTF
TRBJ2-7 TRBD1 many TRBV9 TGTGCCAGCAGCGTAGGGACAGGGGAATACTACGAGCAGTACTTC CASSVGTGEYYEQYF
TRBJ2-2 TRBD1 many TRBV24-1 TGTGCCACCAGTGATTGGACAGGGCGGACCGGGGAGCTGTTTTTT CATSDWTGRTGELFF
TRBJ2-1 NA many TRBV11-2 TGTGCCAGCAGCTTAGTGGCGGGGGCCTCCTACAATGAGCAGTTCTTC CASSLVAGASYNEQFF
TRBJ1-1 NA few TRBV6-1 TGTGCCAGCAGTGAATACGGGGACACTGAAGCTTTCTTT CASSEYGDTEAFF
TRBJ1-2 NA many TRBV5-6 TGTGCCAGCAGCTTTGACGACAGGCGTTACTATGGCTACACCTTC CASSFDDRRYYGYTF
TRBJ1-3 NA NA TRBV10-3 TGTGCCATCAGCGCCGGGCAGAGCTCTGGAAACACCATATATTTT CAISAGQSSGNTIYF
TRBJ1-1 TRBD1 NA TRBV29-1 TGCAGCGTACTATTGGGGACAGCCAACACTGAAGCTTTCTTT CSVLLGTANTEAFF
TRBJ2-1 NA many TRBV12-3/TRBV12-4 TGTGCCAGCAGTTCTCCTTCTATCGGGCAGTTCTTC CASSSPSIGQFF
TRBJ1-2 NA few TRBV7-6 TGTGCCAGCAGCTCAACGGACTCGGCCGTCTATGGCTACACCTTC CASSSTDSAVYGYTF
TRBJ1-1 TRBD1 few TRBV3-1 TGTGCCAGCAGCCTAAGACAGGGACGCACTGAAGCTTTCTTT CASSLRQGRTEAFF
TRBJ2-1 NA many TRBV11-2 TGTGCCAGCAGCTTTCAGCGCAATGAGCAGTTCTTC CASSFQRNEQFF
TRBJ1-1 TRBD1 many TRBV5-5 TGTGCCAGCAGCTTAAGGACAGGGGGCTTTTTCGACACTGAAGCTTTCTTT CASSLRTGGFFDTEAFF
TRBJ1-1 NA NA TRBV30 TGTGCCTGGAGTGTAGGCGGCGGGGCGACTGAAGCTTTCTTT CAWSVGGGATEAFF
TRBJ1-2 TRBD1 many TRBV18 TGTGCCAGCTCACCTCGTCCCGGGACAGGGACCGATAACTATGGCTACACCTTC CASSPRPGTGTDNYGYTF
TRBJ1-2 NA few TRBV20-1 TGCAGTGCTTCAATATCGAAGGGGGGGGCAAGGACTGGCTACACCTTC CSASISKGGARTGYTF
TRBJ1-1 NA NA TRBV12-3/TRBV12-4 TGTGCCAGCAGTTTTTTGGGTGAAGCTTTCTTT CASSFLGEAFF
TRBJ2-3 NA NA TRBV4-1 TGCGCCAGCAGCCAAGACGCGGCAGATACGCAGTATTTT CASSQDAADTQYF
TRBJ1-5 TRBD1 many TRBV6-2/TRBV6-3 TGTGCCAGCGGGACAGGAGGAGACAATCAGCCCCAGCATTTT CASGTGGDNQPQHF
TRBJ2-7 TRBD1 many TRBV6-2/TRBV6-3 TGTGCCAGCGGACGGACAGGGTTAACCTACGAGCAGTACTTC CASGRTGLTYEQYF
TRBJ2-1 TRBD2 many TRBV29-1 TGCAGCGTCGCAACCACACTAGCGGGGGGTGAGCAGTTCTTC CSVATTLAGGEQFF
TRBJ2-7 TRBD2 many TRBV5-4 TGTGCCAGCAGCCCCATGGGACTAGCGGGCCTCTCCTACGAGCAGTACTTC CASSPMGLAGLSYEQYF